This TCR beta chain was recorded in a study of blood T cell repertoires in COVID-19. The table came from immunoSEQ multiplex PCR; TCRdb's copy has only in-frame clones and leaves some out. The sample carries under 300,000 clones, 89% recorded once. The origin of this receptor is a woman aged 55-70 years who had recovered from COVID-19. Sequencing was performed on PBMCs or T cells enriched from blood (not recorded which).

The CDR3 bases are TGCGCCAGCAGCAGACAGGGGTTGGATGAGCAGTTCTTC. Its protein product is CASSRQGLDEQFF. V usage is TRBV5-1 and J usage is TRBJ2-1; 8 bases map to TRBD1. From germline, CDR1 is SGHRS and CDR2 YFSETQ. This CDR3 has 13 amino acids. J lost 8 bases, V lost 4 bases, and 5 bases had no gene match.